This TCR beta chain originates from a study of response to subunit inactivated influenza vaccine. The J segment lost 5 bases and the V segment lost 8 bases, leaving 9 bases of the junction unmatched. This CDR3 is built from 15 residues. Germline V gene sequence: CDR1 MDHEN, CDR2 SYDVKM. TCRdb recomputed calls from the RT-PCR reads with MiXCR, one row per CDR3 protein. The profile shows about 830,000 distinct CDR3 sequences, less than 20% of them singletons. Sequenced material: PBMCs from blood, taken less than 6 days after vaccination. This receptor was taken from a man aged 45-65 years who received an inactivated influenza vaccine. The chain is built from TRBV28 and TRBJ2-2; 9 bases match TRBD2. The CDR3 spells CASSRIAGVTGELFF. In DNA, the CDR3 is TGTGCCAGCTCGCGTATAGCGGGGGTGACCGGGGAGCTGTTTTTT.